This entry features one TCR beta chain sequence. This clone was observed a handful of times. There is no known antigen for this receptor. The sample holds no much larger clone one base away, and base qualities are not on file. Whole blood was collected in K2EDTA tubes by collaborating institutions according to the institutions' own protocols. For TCRbeta analysis, collaborator samples were shipped as frozen whole blood, as isolated PBMCs, or as DNA extracted from either sample type. CDR1 and CDR2, looked up from the germline V gene, are SGHVS and FNYEAQ. For this chain, trimming is 5 bases at the V end and 9 bases at the J end, and the number of junction bases without a gene match is 9. Counted from cysteine to phenylalanine, this CDR3 has 16 amino acids. The kept DNA is CDR3 alone, 48 bases in frame from the first base. The data derive from a study of blood T cell repertoires in COVID-19 (dated by TCRdb to the early 2020s). Background for the entire study: Samples covering the acute and convalescent phases of COVID-19 were provided by collaborators in the United States, Italy and Spain. The samples were drawn from the first 160 participants of the ongoing ImmuneRACE study and from 1,254 subjects provided by 6 global collaborators. The repertoires were released in a freely available public database intended as a resource for research on the immune response to SARS-CoV-2. A de-identified subject ID, COVID-19 status, age in years and sex were almost always included in the sample metadata. The material from the prospective study consisted of cDNA or gDNA derived from T cells, B-cell-depleted T cells, or PBMCs. Subjects who had been exposed to COVID-19, were actively infected with it, or had recovered from it provided the deeply sampled blood TCRbeta repertoires that made up the dataset. Where available, HLA class I and class II types were taken from metadata supplied by the sample provider and were not determined by assay-based typing.

The immunoSEQ Assay, a bias-controlled multiplex PCR, was used to amplify TCRbeta CDR3 regions from genomic DNA. Turning to the authors' computational methods: The number of nucleated cells in each sample was estimated by amplification of reference gene primers within the assay. To quantify the absolute abundance of each unique TCRbeta CDR3 rearrangement, sequence reads were collapsed and filtered. For each sample, productive Simpson clonality was calculated by taking the square root of Simpson's diversity index across productive rearrangements. TCRdb provides this immuneACCESS table in a form limited to in-frame rearrangements. Some clones are lacking; in checked studies, under half of them reflect an unresolved V gene, and why the rest are absent is not known. That table gives V, J and clone size, and the DNA gave D and trimming. Present in this sample are fewer than 85,000 clones, more than 75% of which were seen just once. About a fifth of the sample is held by the ten biggest clonotypes.

Broad study findings and their caveats: How much clinical and demographic metadata was included differed by source and by participant, and the metadata was provided uncurated.

The chain joins TRBV7-6 to TRBJ2-1, with 14 bases aligning to TRBD2. Sequencing was done on a sample of peripheral blood. The source is a human donor in a cohort sampled during active COVID-19. The DNA sequence is given as TGTGCCAGCAGCGCCCCGGGACTAGCGGGGGACCCTGAGCAGTTCTTC. Its protein is CASSAPGLAGDPEQFF.